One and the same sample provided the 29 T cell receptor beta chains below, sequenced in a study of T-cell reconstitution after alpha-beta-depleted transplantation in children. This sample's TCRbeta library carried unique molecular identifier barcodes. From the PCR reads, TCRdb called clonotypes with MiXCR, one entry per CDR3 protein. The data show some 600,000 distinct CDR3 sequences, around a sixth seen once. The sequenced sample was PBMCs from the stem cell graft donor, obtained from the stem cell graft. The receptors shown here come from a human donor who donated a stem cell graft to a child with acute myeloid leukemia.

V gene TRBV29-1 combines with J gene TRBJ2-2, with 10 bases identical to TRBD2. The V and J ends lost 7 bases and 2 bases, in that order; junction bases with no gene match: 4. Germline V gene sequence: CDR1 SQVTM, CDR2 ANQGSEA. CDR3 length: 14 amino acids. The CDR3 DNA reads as TGCAGCGGGCGACTAGCGGGTAACACCGGGGAGCTGTTTTTT. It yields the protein CSGRLAGNTGELFF.

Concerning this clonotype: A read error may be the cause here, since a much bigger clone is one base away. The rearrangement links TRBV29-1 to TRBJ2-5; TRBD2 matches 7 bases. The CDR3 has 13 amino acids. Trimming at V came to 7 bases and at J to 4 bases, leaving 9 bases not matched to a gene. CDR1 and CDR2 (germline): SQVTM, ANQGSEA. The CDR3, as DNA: TGCAGCGCAAAGCGGGGCGATGCAGAGACCCAGTACTTC. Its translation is CSAKRGDAETQYF.

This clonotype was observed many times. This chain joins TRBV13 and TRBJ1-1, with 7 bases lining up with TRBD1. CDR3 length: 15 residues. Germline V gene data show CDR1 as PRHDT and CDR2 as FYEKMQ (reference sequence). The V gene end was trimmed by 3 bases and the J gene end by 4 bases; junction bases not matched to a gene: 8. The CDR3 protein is CASSFPTGSGTEAFF. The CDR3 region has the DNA TGTGCCAGCAGCTTCCCGACAGGGAGCGGCACTGAAGCTTTCTTT.

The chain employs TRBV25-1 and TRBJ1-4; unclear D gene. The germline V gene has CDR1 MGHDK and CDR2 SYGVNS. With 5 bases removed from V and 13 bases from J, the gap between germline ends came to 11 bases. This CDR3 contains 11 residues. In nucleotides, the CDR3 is TGTGCCAGCAGTTTTTCCGGAAGACTGTTTTTT. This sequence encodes CASSFSGRLFF. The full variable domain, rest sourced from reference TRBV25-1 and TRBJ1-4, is EADIYQTPRYLVIGTGKKITLECSQTMGHDKMYWYQQDPGMELHLIHYSYGVNSTEKGDLSSESTVSRIRTEHFPLTLESARPSHTSQYLCASSFSGRLFFGSGTQLSVL.

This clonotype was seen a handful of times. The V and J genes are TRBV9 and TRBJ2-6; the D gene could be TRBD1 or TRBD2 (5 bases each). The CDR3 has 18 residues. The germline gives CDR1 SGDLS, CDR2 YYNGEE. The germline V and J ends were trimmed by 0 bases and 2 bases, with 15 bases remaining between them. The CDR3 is CASSVATWGNPGANVLTF. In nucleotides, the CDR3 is TGTGCCAGCAGCGTAGCTACATGGGGGAACCCTGGGGCCAACGTCCTGACTTTC.

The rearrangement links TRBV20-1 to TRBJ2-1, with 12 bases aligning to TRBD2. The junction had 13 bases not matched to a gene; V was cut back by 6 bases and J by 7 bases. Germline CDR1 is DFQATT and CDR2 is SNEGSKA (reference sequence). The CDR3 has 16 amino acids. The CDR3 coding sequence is TGCAGTGCGCCAACCTCTAGCGGGGGGGCCAGGAATGAGCAGTTCTTC. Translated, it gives CSAPTSSGGARNEQFF.

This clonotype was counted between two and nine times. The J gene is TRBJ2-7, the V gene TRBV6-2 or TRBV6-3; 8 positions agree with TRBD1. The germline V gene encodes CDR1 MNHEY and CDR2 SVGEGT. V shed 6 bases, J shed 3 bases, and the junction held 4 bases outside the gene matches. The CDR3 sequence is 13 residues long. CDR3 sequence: CASRSDRGYEQYF. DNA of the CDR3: TGTGCCAGCAGGTCCGACAGGGGCTACGAGCAGTACTTC.

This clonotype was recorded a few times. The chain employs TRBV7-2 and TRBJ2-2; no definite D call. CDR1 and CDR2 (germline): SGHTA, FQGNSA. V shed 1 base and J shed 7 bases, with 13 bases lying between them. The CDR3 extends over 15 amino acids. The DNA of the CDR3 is TGTGCCAGCAGCTTAGAGGCCGGGCCTGGCGGGGAGCTGTTTTTT. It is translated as CASSLEAGPGGELFF. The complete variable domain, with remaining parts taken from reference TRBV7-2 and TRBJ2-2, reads GAGVSQSPSNKVTEKGKDVELRCDPISGHTALYWYRQSLGQGLEFLIYFQGNSAPDKSGLPSDRFSAERTGGSVSTLTIQRTQQEDSAVYLCASSLEAGPGGELFFGEGSRLTVL.

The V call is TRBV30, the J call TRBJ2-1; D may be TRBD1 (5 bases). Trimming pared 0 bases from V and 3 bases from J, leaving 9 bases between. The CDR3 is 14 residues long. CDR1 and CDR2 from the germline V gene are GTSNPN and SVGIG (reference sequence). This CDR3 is CAWSVRQGYNEQFF. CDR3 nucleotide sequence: TGTGCCTGGAGTGTAAGGCAGGGCTACAATGAGCAGTTCTTC.

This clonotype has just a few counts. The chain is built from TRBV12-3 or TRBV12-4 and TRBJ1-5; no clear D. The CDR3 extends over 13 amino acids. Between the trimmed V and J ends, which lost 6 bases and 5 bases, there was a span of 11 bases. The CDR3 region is CASRALRDQPQHF. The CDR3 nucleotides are TGTGCCAGCAGGGCGTTGAGGGATCAGCCCCAGCATTTT.

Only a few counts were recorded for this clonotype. CDR3 DNA sequence: TGTGCCACCAGTGACCGGCGAAATCAGCCCCAGCATTTT. Amino acids: CATSDRRNQPQHF. The chain uses TRBV24-1 and TRBJ1-5; D is ambiguous. The germline V gene has CDR1 KGHDR and CDR2 SFDVKD. CDR3 length: 13 amino acids. The ends were cut back, 4 bases at V and 4 bases at J, with 7 bases in the middle.

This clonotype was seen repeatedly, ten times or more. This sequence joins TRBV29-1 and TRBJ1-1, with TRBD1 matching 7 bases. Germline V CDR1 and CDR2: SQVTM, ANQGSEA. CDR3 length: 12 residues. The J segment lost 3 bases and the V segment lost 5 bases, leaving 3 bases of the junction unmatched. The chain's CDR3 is CSVRTGDTEAFF. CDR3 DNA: TGCAGCGTTCGGACAGGCGACACTGAAGCTTTCTTT.

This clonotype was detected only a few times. DNA of the CDR3: TGCGCCAGCAGCATTAAACAGCATGAGCAGTTCTTC. Encoded protein: CASSIKQHEQFF. The chain has TRBV5-1 and TRBJ2-1; D is ambiguous. The V and J ends lost 4 bases and 8 bases respectively, with 10 bases between them. This CDR3 region has 12 residues. CDR1 and CDR2 (germline): SGHRS, YFSETQ.

The CDR3: CASSHGTQNTEAFF. The DNA of the CDR3 is TGCGCCAGCAGCCATGGGACACAGAACACTGAAGCTTTCTTT. This rearrangement joins TRBV4-3 to TRBJ1-1, with D possibly being TRBD1 (6 bases). The length of the CDR3 is 14 residues. Germline V gives CDR1 LGHNA, CDR2 YSLEER. Trimming cost V 3 bases and J 1 base, with 9 bases left between them.

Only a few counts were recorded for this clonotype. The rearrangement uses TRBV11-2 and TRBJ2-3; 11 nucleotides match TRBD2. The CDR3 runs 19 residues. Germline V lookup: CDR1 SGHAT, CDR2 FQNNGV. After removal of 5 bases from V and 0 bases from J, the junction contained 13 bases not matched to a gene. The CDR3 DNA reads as TGTGCCAGCAGCCCGGCCGGGACTAGCGGACTCGTTAGCACAGATACGCAGTATTTT. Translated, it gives CASSPAGTSGLVSTDTQYF.

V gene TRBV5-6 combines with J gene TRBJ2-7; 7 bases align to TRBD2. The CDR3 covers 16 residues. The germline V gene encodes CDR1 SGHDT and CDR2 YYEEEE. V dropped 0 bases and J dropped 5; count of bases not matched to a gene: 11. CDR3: CASSLEGRGVVNEQYV. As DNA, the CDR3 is TGTGCCAGCAGCTTGGAGGGGAGGGGCGTCGTCAACGAGCAGTACGTC.

CDR3: CSARERTNYGYTF. The CDR3 DNA reads as TGCAGTGCTAGGGAGAGAACTAACTATGGCTACACCTTC. The chain is built from TRBV20-1 and TRBJ1-2, with D uncertain. CDR3 length equals 13 residues. Germline V gene lookup returns CDR1 DFQATT and CDR2 SNEGSKA (reference sequence). V was pared by 3 bases and J by 0 bases, with 8 bases between.

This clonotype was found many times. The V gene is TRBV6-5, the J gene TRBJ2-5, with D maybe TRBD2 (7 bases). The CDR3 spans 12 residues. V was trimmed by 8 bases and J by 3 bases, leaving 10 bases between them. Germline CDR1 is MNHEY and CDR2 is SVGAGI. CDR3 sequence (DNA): TGTGCCAGCCGAGGGGGGGAAGAGACCCAGTACTTC. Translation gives CASRGGEETQYF.

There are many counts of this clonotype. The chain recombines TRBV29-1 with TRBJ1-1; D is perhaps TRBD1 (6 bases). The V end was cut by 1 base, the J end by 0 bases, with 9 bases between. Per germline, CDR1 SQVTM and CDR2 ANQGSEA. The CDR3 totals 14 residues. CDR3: CSVEGTVMNTEAFF. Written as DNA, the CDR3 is TGCAGCGTTGAAGGGACAGTCATGAACACTGAAGCTTTCTTT.

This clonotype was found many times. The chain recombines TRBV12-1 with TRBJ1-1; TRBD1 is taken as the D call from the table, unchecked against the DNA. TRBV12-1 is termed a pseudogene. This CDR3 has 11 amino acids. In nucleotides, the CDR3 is TGTGCCTTCGGTGGGAAGGGGTTCGCTTTCTTT. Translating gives CAFGGKGFAFF.

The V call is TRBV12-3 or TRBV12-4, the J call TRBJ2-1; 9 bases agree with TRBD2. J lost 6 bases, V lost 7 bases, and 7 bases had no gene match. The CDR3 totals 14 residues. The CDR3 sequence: CASIAGGDGNEQFF. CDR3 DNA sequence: TGTGCCAGCATCGCGGGGGGGGATGGCAATGAGCAGTTCTTC.

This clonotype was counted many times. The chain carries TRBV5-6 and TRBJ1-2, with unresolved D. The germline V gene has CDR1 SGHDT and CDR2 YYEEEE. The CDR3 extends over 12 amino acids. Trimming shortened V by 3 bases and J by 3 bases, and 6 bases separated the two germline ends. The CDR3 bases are TGTGCCAGCAGCTCCTATGACTATGGCTACACCTTC. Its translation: CASSSYDYGYTF.

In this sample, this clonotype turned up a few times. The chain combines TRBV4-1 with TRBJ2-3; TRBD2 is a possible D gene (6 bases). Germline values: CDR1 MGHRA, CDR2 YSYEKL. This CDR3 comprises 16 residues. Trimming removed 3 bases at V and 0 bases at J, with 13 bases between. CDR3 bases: TGCGCCAGCAGCCACGGGACTTCGTCTAGCACAGATACGCAGTATTTT. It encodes CASSHGTSSSTDTQYF.

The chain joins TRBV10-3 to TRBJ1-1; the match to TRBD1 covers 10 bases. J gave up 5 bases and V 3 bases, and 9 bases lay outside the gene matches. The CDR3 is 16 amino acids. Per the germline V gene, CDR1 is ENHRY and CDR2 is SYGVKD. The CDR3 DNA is TGTGCCATCAGTGACCCCAGACAGGGGGCAAGGACTGAAGCTTTCTTT. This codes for CAISDPRQGARTEAFF.

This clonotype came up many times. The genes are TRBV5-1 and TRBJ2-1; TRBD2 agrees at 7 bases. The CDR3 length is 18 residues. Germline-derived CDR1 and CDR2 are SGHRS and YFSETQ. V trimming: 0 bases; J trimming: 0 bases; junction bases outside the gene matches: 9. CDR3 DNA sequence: TGCGCCAGCAGCTTGGGTATTAGCGGGCGAAGCTCCTACAATGAGCAGTTCTTC. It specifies CASSLGISGRSSYNEQFF.

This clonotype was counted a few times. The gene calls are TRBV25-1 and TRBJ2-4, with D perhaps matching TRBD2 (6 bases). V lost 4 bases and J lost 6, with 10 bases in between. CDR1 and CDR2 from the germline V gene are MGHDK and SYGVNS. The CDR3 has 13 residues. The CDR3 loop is CASSVGGANIQYF. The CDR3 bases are TGTGCCAGCAGTGTCGGAGGGGCAAACATTCAGTACTTC.

CDR3 residues: CASSLGVAGNEQFF. CDR3 in DNA: TGTGCCAGCAGCTTAGGGGTGGCGGGCAATGAGCAGTTCTTC. V usage is TRBV11-2 and J usage is TRBJ2-1, with a possible D match to TRBD2 (5 bases). CDR1 and CDR2 (germline): SGHAT, FQNNGV. Trimming took off 1 base at V and 6 bases at J, with 10 bases between the two ends. This CDR3 spans 14 amino acids. The variable domain in full, completed from reference TRBV11-2 and TRBJ2-1, reads EAGVAQSPRYKIIEKRQSVAFWCNPISGHATLYWYQQILGQGPKLLIQFQNNGVVDDSQLPKDRFSAERLKGVDSTLKIQPAKLEDSAVYLCASSLGVAGNEQFFGPGTRLTVL.

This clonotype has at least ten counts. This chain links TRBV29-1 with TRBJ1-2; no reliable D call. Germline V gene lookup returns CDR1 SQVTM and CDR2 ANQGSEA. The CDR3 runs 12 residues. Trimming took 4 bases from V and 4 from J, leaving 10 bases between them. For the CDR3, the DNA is TGCAGCGTTGTAGAGGGTCCCTATGGCTACACCTTC. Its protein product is CSVVEGPYGYTF.

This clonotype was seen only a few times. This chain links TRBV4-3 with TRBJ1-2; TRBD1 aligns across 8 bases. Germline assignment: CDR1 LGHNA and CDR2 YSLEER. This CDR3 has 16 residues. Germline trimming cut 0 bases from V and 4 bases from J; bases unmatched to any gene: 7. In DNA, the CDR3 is TGCGCCAGCAGCCAAGATCTGGAACAGGGGGTCTATGGCTACACCTTC. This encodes CASSQDLEQGVYGYTF.